Each of the 29 T cell receptor beta chains below was sequenced from the same sample in a study of blood T cell repertoires in COVID-19. The assay was immunoSEQ multiplex PCR, and TCRdb's table has in-frame clones only and misses some. The sample lists 70,000 or so clones, about 90% occurring once. The sequenced sample consisted of peripheral blood. Source of these receptors: a human donor in a cohort sampled during active COVID-19.

CDR3 DNA sequence: TGTGCCAGCAGTGATATGTCAGGAGGTTGTTGCTCTGGAAACACCATATATTTT. Amino acids: CASSDMSGGCCSGNTIYF. This chain uses TRBV6-1 with TRBJ1-3; D not certain. V shed 3 bases and J shed 0 bases, with 18 bases lying between them. The CDR3 is 18 amino acids. CDR1 and CDR2 from the germline V gene are MNHNS and SASEGT.

This rearrangement joins TRBV4-2 to TRBJ2-7; 8 nucleotides match TRBD1. Germline CDR1 LGHNA, CDR2 YNFKEQ. With 1 base clipped from V and 3 bases from J, the junction kept 11 bases outside the gene matches. The CDR3 has 17 residues. The DNA for the CDR3 is TGTGCCAGCAGCCAAGTATCAGGGACAGGAAGCTTCTACGAGCAGTACTTC. This sequence encodes CASSQVSGTGSFYEQYF.

The genes are TRBV9 and TRBJ1-5; 10 nucleotides agree with TRBD1. The CDR3 loop spans 15 amino acids. V dropped 0 bases and J dropped 7; count of bases not matched to a gene: 4. From germline, CDR1 is SGDLS and CDR2 YYNGEE. The CDR3 coding sequence is TGTGCCAGCAGCGTAGGCCCGGACAGGGGGCAGCCCCAGCATTTT. Amino acid sequence: CASSVGPDRGQPQHF. The variable domain in full, completed from reference TRBV9 and TRBJ1-5, reads DSGVTQTPKHLITATGQRVTLRCSPRSGDLSVYWYQQSLDQGLQFLIQYYNGEERAKGNILERFSAQQFPDLHSELNLSSLELGDSALYFCASSVGPDRGQPQHFGDGTRLSIL.

The CDR3 here is CASSAPGQGEKLFF. The DNA of the CDR3 is TGTGCCAGCAGTGCCCCAGGGCAGGGAGAAAAACTGTTTTTT. This sequence joins TRBV28 and TRBJ1-4; D is possibly TRBD1 (5 bases). CDR1 is MDHEN and CDR2 is SYDVKM in the germline V gene. The length of the CDR3 is 14 residues. V was clipped by 5 bases and J by 8 bases, with 15 bases between them.

The J gene is TRBJ1-3, the V gene TRBV9, with D perhaps matching TRBD1 (5 bases). Germline V gene lookup returns CDR1 SGDLS and CDR2 YYNGEE. The CDR3 consists of 13 residues. Trimming pared 0 bases from V and 7 bases from J, leaving 8 bases between. CDR3 region: CASSVAQGNTIYF. The CDR3 nucleotides read TGTGCCAGCAGCGTAGCCCAGGGTAACACCATATATTTT. The whole variable domain, remainder taken from reference TRBV9 and TRBJ1-3, is DSGVTQTPKHLITATGQRVTLRCSPRSGDLSVYWYQQSLDQGLQFLIQYYNGEERAKGNILERFSAQQFPDLHSELNLSSLELGDSALYFCASSVAQGNTIYFGEGSWLTVV.

The chain recombines TRBV4-1 with TRBJ1-2; maybe TRBD1 (6 bases). CDR3 length: 14 residues. CDR1 is MGHRA and CDR2 is YSYEKL in the germline V gene. V dropped 3 bases and J dropped 8 bases, with 16 bases sitting between them. The CDR3 nucleotides are TGCGCCAGCAGCCAGACGACGGGGGGCGGCGGCTACACCTTC. Its protein product is CASSQTTGGGGYTF.

This rearrangement joins TRBV28 to TRBJ1-5; 7 bases are a match to TRBD1. J lost 3 bases, V lost 6 bases, and 8 bases had no gene match. CDR1 is MDHEN and CDR2 is SYDVKM in the germline V gene. CDR3 length: 15 amino acids. The CDR3 DNA is TGTGCCAGCAGCTCTCAGGGGGGTAACAATCAGCCCCAGCATTTT. Amino acid sequence: CASSSQGGNNQPQHF.

This chain connects TRBV5-6 to TRBJ1-2; possibly TRBD1 for D (5 bases). This CDR3 comprises 13 residues. Trimming removed 4 bases from V and 6 bases from J, with 13 bases in between. CDR1 SGHDT and CDR2 YYEEEE come from the germline V gene. CDR3: CASSLGGADGYTF. The CDR3 DNA follows: TGTGCCAGCAGCCTCGGCGGGGCGGATGGCTACACCTTC.

The V call is TRBV5-1, the J call TRBJ1-1; D might be TRBD1 (5 bases). CDR1 and CDR2 from the germline V gene are SGHRS and YFSETQ. This CDR3 is built from 17 residues. The ends were cut back, 0 bases at V and 0 bases at J, with 15 bases in the middle. This chain's CDR3 is CASSLGPYDRLNTEAFF. Written as DNA, the CDR3 is TGCGCCAGCAGCTTGGGGCCTTATGACAGATTGAACACTGAAGCTTTCTTT.

The V call is TRBV11-2, the J call TRBJ2-7; 7 positions agree with TRBD2. The CDR3 has 15 amino acids. Germline assignment: CDR1 SGHAT and CDR2 FQNNGV. J gave up 0 bases and V 6 bases, and 8 bases lay outside the gene matches. The CDR3 DNA reads as TGTGCCAGCAGACAACCCGGGAGGAGCTCCTACGAGCAGTACTTC. Translated, it gives CASRQPGRSSYEQYF.

The gene calls are TRBV4-3 and TRBJ1-2; D uncertain. There are 16 residues in the CDR3. Germline V gene sequence: CDR1 LGHNA, CDR2 YSLEER. V gave up 0 bases and J gave up 0 bases, with 11 bases separating them. This CDR3 is CASSQDASGPNYGYTF. CDR3 DNA: TGCGCCAGCAGCCAAGACGCGAGTGGTCCTAACTATGGCTACACCTTC.

The CDR3 DNA reads as TGTGCCAGCAGCGGGAGGCGGGGGGGCACCTACGAGCAGTACTTC. It encodes CASSGRRGGTYEQYF. This rearrangement joins TRBV6-5 to TRBJ2-7; 9 positions match TRBD2. CDR1 and CDR2 (germline): MNHEY, SVGAGI. CDR3 length: 15 residues. With 6 bases clipped from V and 2 bases from J, the junction kept 8 bases outside the gene matches.

The J gene is TRBJ1-2, the V gene TRBV4-3; D call uncertain. Trimming removed 0 bases from V and 6 bases from J, with 14 bases in between. CDR3 length: 15 residues. Germline V gene data show CDR1 as LGHNA and CDR2 as YSLEER. The CDR3 is CASSQDRASSDGYTF. The CDR3 coding sequence is TGCGCCAGCAGCCAAGATCGTGCAAGTTCAGATGGCTACACCTTC.

The rearrangement uses TRBV3-1 (or the pseudogene TRBV3-2) and TRBJ1-5; the D gene is possibly TRBD1 (5 bases). The CDR3 runs 15 residues. The germline CDR1 and CDR2 sequences are LGHDT and YNNKEL (reference sequence). V lost 3 bases and J lost 6, with 15 bases in between. The CDR3 region has the DNA TGTGCCAGCAGCCATCAAACAGGAATGGGTCAGCCCCAGCATTTT. Translating gives CASSHQTGMGQPQHF.

The chain uses TRBV27 and TRBJ2-7, with D possibly matching TRBD1 (6 bases). Germline V gene sequence: CDR1 MNHEY, CDR2 SMNVEV (reference sequence). V dropped 6 bases and J dropped 1 base, with 13 bases sitting between them. The CDR3 consists of 14 residues. This chain's CDR3 is CASSPKTGSYEQYF. In nucleotides, the CDR3 is TGTGCCAGCAGCCCCAAGACAGGTTCCTACGAGCAGTACTTC.

The count of this clone is one. One junction end disagrees with the germline gene, perhaps due to a read error. This sample also contains other DNA sequences that code for the same CDR3. V usage is TRBV7-9 and J usage is TRBJ2-7; the match to TRBD2 covers 7 bases. The length of the CDR3 is 13 residues. Germline CDR1 reads SEHNR; CDR2 reads FQNEAQ (reference sequence). The CDR3 nucleotides read TGTGCCAGCAGAAGCGGGGCCTACTACGAACAGTACTTC. It translates to CASRSGAYYEQYF.

The rearrangement links TRBV3-1 (or the pseudogene TRBV3-2) to TRBJ1-1; D remains ambiguous. Germline-derived CDR1 and CDR2 are LGHDT and YNNKEL (reference sequence). V gave up 2 bases and J gave up 1 base, with 8 bases separating them. The CDR3 sequence is 14 residues long. DNA for the CDR3: TGTGCCAGCAGCCAACCGGGAACGAACACTGAAGCTTTCTTT. This gives the protein CASSQPGTNTEAFF.

The chain carries TRBV18 and TRBJ1-1, with TRBD1 as a possible D gene (6 bases). The CDR3 runs 13 residues. With 3 bases removed from V and 1 base from J, the gap between germline ends came to 6 bases. The germline V gene has CDR1 KGHSH and CDR2 LQKENI. Here the CDR3 DNA reads TGTGCCAGCTCACCGGGACAGAACACTGAAGCTTTCTTT. Translation gives CASSPGQNTEAFF.

This chain links TRBV18 with TRBJ2-7; possibly TRBD2 for D (5 bases). Germline V gene sequence: CDR1 KGHSH, CDR2 LQKENI. The CDR3 sequence is 14 residues long. V shed 0 bases and J shed 7 bases, with 13 bases lying between them. The CDR3: CASSPPARREEQYF. The CDR3 nucleotides read TGTGCCAGCTCACCACCGGCCAGACGGGAAGAGCAGTACTTC. Combining the CDR3 with reference TRBV18 and TRBJ2-7 gives the whole variable domain NAGVMQNPRHLVRRRGQEARLRCSPMKGHSHVYWYRQLPEEGLKFMVYLQKENIIDESGMPKERFSAEFPKEGPSILRIQQVVRGDSAAYFCASSPPARREEQYFGPGTRLTVT.

The V gene is TRBV30, the J gene TRBJ2-1; maybe TRBD2 (5 bases). V lost 8 bases and J lost 9, with 8 bases in between. The CDR3 contains 9 residues. Per the germline V gene, CDR1 is GTSNPN and CDR2 is SVGIG (reference sequence). The chain's CDR3 is CAGGPEQFF. DNA for the CDR3: TGTGCCGGAGGCCCTGAGCAGTTCTTC. Full variable domain (remainder filled in from reference TRBV30 and TRBJ2-1): SQTIHQWPATLVQPVGSPLSLECTVEGTSNPNLYWYRQAAGRGLQLLFYSVGIGQISSEVPQNLSASRPQDRQFILSSKKLLLSDSGFYLCAGGPEQFFGPGTRLTVL.

The CDR3 reads CASSQVIAYTEAFF. The CDR3 DNA reads as TGCGCCAGCAGCCAAGTCATAGCGTACACTGAAGCTTTCTTT. The rearrangement links TRBV4-3 to TRBJ1-1; D uncertain. This CDR3 has 14 amino acids. V was cut by 1 base and J by 3 bases, with 9 bases left in between. Germline CDR1 is LGHNA and CDR2 is YSLEER.

The J gene is TRBJ2-7, the V gene TRBV12-3 or TRBV12-4; D ambiguous. V was cut by 4 bases and J by 5 bases, with 9 bases left in between. This CDR3 comprises 12 residues. For the CDR3, the DNA is TGTGCCAGCAGTTCCTCCCGGGACGAGCAGTACTTC. The encoded protein is CASSSSRDEQYF.

This clone showed up just once. The CDR3 nucleotides are TGTGCCAGCTCAAACAGGGAAGACTACGAGCAGTACTTC. This gives the protein CASSNREDYEQYF. This chain uses TRBV18 with TRBJ2-7; D possibly corresponds to TRBD1 (6 bases). The length of the CDR3 is 13 residues. V lost 5 bases and J lost 3, with 11 bases in between. Germline V CDR1 and CDR2: KGHSH, LQKENI.

V is TRBV10-3 and J is TRBJ1-1; D remains ambiguous. The CDR3 contains 15 residues. Between the trimmed V and J ends, which lost 0 bases and 1 base, there was a span of 9 bases. Looked up from germline, CDR1 is ENHRY and CDR2 is SYGVKD. CDR3 nucleotide sequence: TGTGCCATCAGTGAGTCGAACCGGGAGAACACTGAAGCTTTCTTT. The encoded protein is CAISESNRENTEAFF.

The chain recombines TRBV28 with TRBJ2-7; the match to TRBD1 covers 8 bases. V trimming: 6 bases; J trimming: 4 bases; junction bases outside the gene matches: 14. CDR1 is MDHEN, CDR2 SYDVKM, per germline. The CDR3 is 16 amino acids. DNA of the CDR3: TGTGCCAGCAGCTCCTTAACCGCAGGGGGCGGTTACGAGCAGTACTTC. Amino acid sequence: CASSSLTAGGGYEQYF.

This rearrangement joins TRBV5-1 to TRBJ2-7, with 13 bases identical to TRBD2. The V gene end was trimmed by 4 bases and the J gene end by 0 bases; junction bases not matched to a gene: 4. The CDR3 contains 16 residues. Looked up from germline, CDR1 is SGHRS and CDR2 is YFSETQ. Here the CDR3 reads CASSETSGGPSYEQYF. The DNA of the CDR3 is TGCGCCAGCAGCGAGACTAGCGGGGGGCCCTCCTACGAGCAGTACTTC. Variable domain in full (rest from reference TRBV5-1 and TRBJ2-7): KAGVTQTPRYLIKTRGQQVTLSCSPISGHRSVSWYQQTPGQGLQFLFEYFSETQRNKGNFPGRFSGRQFSNSRSEMNVSTLELGDSALYLCASSETSGGPSYEQYFGPGTRLTVT.

CDR3 in DNA: TGTGCCAGCAGCACGGGACAGGGAGGGAACACTGAAGCTTTCTTT. This encodes CASSTGQGGNTEAFF. The chain is built from TRBV9 and TRBJ1-1; TRBD1 aligns across 9 bases. The CDR3 runs 15 residues. CDR1 is SGDLS and CDR2 is YYNGEE in the germline V gene. V was pared by 4 bases and J by 1 base, with 5 bases of the junction left unmatched.

The CDR3 coding sequence is TGTGCCAGCAGAGACAGGGTGGGGACTGAAGCTTTCTTT. It translates to CASRDRVGTEAFF. This chain joins TRBV28 and TRBJ1-1, with TRBD1 matching over 7 bases. Germline V CDR1 and CDR2: MDHEN, SYDVKM. V shed 6 bases, J shed 5 bases, and the junction held 6 bases outside the gene matches. The CDR3 runs 13 residues.

The chain links TRBV19 to TRBJ2-1, with TRBD1 as a possible D gene (5 bases). The germline CDR1 and CDR2 sequences are LNHDA and SQIVND (reference sequence). The V and J ends lost 3 bases and 7 bases respectively, with 10 bases between them. The CDR3 runs 13 residues. The CDR3 sequence is CASSIQGKNEQFF. The CDR3 DNA sequence: TGTGCCAGTAGTATTCAGGGTAAGAATGAGCAGTTCTTC.